This T cell receptor (beta chain) came from a study of shared clonotypes between healthy human individuals. Study context: CD8 memory received one plate per donor, CD8 naive two, CD4 memory three and CD4 naive three. Overall study findings and caveats: Researchers sampled blood only, noting tissue repertoires likely differ. A handful of donors had about 5.1% of their naive CD4 clonotypes in common.

In the case of this clone: Its matching antigen is unknown.

V lost 0 bases, J lost 5 bases, and 11 bases lay in between. Germline CDR1 SGHRS, CDR2 YFSETQ. The CDR3 totals 14 residues. Sequencing used immunoSEQ multiplex PCR; TCRdb keeps in-frame clones, though not all of them. This table has over 2 million clones, roughly 96% appearing once. This clonotype was sampled from a man aged 18 to 35 in good health. The sample comprised naive CD4+ T cells sorted from blood. The subset here: CD45RA+ positively selected. This sequence joins TRBV5-1 and TRBJ2-5, with D perhaps matching TRBD2 (6 bases). The CDR3 loop is CASSLALGGETQYF. The CDR3 DNA follows: TGCGCCAGCAGCTTGGCCCTTGGGGGGGAGACCCAGTACTTC.